This entry concerns a single T cell receptor (beta chain). Germline V gives CDR1 SQVTM, CDR2 ANQGSEA. Between the trimmed V and J ends, which lost 3 bases and 4 bases, there was a span of 12 bases. This CDR3 is built from 13 residues. This entry is derived from a study of blood T cell repertoires in COVID-19. Study details: Whether acute or convalescent, the COVID-19 samples came from the United States, Italy and Spain.

As originally analysed: Estimated nucleated cell counts came from reference gene primer amplification. Clones were read by immunoSEQ multiplex PCR, and TCRdb kept only the in-frame ones, dropping some. V, J and clone size derive from that table, while D and trimming were established from the DNA sequence. The sample includes 250,000 to 300,000 clones, 81% seen only once; the top ten take over 2.5%. The source material was peripheral blood. This clonotype originated in a woman aged 55-69 years with active or convalescent COVID-19. The rearrangement links TRBV29-1 to TRBJ1-1, with a weak D call TRBD1 (6 bases). This chain's CDR3 is CSVDMGAGTEAFF. CDR3 bases: TGCAGCGTTGATATGGGGGCAGGCACTGAAGCTTTCTTT. Full variable domain (rest looked up from reference TRBV29-1 and TRBJ1-1): SAVISQKPSRDICQRGTSLTIQCQVDSQVTMMFWYRQQPGQSLTLIATANQGSEATYESGFVIDKFPISRPNLTFSTLTVSNMSPEDSSIYLCSVDMGAGTEAFFGQGTRLTVV.